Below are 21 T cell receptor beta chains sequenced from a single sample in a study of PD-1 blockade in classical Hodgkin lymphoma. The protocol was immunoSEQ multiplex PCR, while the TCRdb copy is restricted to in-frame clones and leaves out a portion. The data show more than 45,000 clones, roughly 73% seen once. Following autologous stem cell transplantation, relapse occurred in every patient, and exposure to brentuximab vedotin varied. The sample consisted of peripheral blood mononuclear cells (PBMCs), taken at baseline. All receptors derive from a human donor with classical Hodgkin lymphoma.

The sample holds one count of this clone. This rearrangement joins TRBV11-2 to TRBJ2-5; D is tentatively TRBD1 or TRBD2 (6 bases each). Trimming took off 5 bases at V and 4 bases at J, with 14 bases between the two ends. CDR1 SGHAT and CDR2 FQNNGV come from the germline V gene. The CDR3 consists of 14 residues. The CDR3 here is CASSAMGGGETQYF. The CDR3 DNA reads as TGTGCCAGCAGCGCGATGGGGGGCGGAGAGACCCAGTACTTC.

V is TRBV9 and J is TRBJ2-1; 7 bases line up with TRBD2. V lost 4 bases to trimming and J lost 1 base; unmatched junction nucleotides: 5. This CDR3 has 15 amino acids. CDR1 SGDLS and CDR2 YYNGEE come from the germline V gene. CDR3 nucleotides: TGTGCCAGCAGCATGGGAGGGGAATCCTACAATGAGCAGTTCTTC. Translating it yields CASSMGGESYNEQFF.

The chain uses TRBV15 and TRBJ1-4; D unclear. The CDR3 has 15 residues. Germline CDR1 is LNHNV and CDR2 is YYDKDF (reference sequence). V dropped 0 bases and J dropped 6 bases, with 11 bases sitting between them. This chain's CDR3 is CATSRDWGDHEKLFF. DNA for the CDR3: TGTGCCACCAGCAGAGATTGGGGAGATCATGAAAAACTGTTTTTT. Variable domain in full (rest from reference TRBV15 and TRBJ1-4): DAMVIQNPRYQVTQFGKPVTLSCSQTLNHNVMYWYQQKSSQAPKLLFHYYDKDFNNEADTPDNFQSRRPNTSFCFLDIRSPGLGDTAMYLCATSRDWGDHEKLFFGSGTQLSVL.

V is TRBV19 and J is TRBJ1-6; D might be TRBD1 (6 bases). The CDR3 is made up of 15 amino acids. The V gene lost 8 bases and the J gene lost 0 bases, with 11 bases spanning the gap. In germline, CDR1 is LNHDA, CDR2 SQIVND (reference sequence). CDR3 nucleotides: TGTGCCAGTGGGGACATTAGCTCCTATAATTCACCCCTCCACTTT. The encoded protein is CASGDISSYNSPLHF.

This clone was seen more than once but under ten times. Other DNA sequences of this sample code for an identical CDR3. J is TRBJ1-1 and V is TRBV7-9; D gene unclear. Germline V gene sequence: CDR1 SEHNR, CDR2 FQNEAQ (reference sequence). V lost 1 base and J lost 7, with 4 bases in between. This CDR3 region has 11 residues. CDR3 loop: CASSLGGEAFF. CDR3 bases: TGTGCCAGCAGCTTAGGTGGTGAAGCTTTCTTT.

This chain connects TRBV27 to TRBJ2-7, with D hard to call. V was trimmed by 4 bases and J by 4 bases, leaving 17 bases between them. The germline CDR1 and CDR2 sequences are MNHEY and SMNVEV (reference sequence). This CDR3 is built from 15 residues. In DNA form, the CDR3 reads TGTGCCAGCAGTTCCGGATTTGGGCCCTTTTACGAGCAGTACTTC. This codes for CASSSGFGPFYEQYF.

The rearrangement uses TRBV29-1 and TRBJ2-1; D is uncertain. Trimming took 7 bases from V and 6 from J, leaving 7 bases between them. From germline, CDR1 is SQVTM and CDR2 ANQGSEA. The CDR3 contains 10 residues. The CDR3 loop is CSAHSNEQFF. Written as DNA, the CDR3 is TGCAGCGCTCATAGCAATGAGCAGTTCTTC.

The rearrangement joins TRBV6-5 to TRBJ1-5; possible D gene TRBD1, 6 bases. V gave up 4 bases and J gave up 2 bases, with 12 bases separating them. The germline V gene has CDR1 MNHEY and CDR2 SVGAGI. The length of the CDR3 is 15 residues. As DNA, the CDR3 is TGTGCCAGCAGTTCGGGGGCTTTTGGCAATCAGCCCCAGCATTTT. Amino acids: CASSSGAFGNQPQHF.

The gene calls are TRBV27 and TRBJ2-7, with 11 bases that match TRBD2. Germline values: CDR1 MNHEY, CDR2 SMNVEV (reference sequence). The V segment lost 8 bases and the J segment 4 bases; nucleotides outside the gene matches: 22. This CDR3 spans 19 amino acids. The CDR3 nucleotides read TGTGCCAGCTCCCAAGGTTTTGGACTAGCGGGCCTAATCCGATACGAGCAGTACTTC. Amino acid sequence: CASSQGFGLAGLIRYEQYF.

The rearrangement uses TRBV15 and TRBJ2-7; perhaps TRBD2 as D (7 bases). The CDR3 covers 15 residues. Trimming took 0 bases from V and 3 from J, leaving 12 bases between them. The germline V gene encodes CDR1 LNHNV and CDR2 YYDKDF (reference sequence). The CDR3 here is CATSRDRGGGYEQYF. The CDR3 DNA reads TGTGCCACCAGCAGAGATCGGGGAGGGGGCTACGAGCAGTACTTC.

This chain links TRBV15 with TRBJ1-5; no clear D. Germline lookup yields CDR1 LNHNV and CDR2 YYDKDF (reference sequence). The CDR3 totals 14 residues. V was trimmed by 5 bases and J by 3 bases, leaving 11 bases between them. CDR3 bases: TGTGCCACCAGCCCTAGCGAGTACAATCAGCCCCAGCATTTT. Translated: CATSPSEYNQPQHF.

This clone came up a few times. CDR3 residues: CASSLRMNTEAFF. The CDR3 coding sequence is TGCGCCAGCAGCTTGAGGATGAACACTGAAGCTTTCTTT. The chain combines TRBV5-1 with TRBJ1-1; D not resolved. The germline gives CDR1 SGHRS, CDR2 YFSETQ. The V and J ends lost 1 base and 0 bases respectively, with 4 bases between them. CDR3 length equals 13 residues.

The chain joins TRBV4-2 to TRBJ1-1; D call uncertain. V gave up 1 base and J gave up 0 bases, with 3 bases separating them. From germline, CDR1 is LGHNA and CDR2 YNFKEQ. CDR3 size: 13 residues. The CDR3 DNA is TGTGCCAGCAGCCAAGTTTTGAACACTGAAGCTTTCTTT. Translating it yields CASSQVLNTEAFF.

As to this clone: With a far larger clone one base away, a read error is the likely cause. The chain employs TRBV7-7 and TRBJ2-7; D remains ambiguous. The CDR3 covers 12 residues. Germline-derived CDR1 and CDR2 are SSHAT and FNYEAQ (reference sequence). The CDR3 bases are TGTGCCAGCATCTTAACTGTGTCCGAGCAGTACTTC. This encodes CASILTVSEQYF.

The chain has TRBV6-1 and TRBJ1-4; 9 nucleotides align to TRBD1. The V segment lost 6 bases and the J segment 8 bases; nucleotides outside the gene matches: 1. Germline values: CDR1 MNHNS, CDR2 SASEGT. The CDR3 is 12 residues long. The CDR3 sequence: CASRGTGEKLFF. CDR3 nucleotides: TGTGCCAGCAGAGGGACAGGGGAAAAACTGTTTTTT.

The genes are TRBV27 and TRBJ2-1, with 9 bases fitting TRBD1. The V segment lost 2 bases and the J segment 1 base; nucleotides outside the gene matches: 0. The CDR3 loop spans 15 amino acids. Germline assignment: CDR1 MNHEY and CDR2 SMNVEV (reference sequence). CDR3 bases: TGTGCCAGCAGTTTAGGACAGGGGTCCTACAATGAGCAGTTCTTC. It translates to CASSLGQGSYNEQFF.

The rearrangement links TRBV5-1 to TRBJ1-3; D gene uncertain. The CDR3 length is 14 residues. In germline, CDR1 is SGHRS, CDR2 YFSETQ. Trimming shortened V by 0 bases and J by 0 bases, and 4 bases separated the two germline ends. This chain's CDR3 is CASSLASSGNTIYF. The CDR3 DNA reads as TGCGCCAGCAGCTTGGCCAGCTCTGGAAACACCATATATTTT.

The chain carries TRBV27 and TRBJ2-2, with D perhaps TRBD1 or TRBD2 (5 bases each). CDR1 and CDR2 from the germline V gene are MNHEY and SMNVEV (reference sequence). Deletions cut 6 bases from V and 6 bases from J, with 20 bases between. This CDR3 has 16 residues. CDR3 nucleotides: TGTGCCAGCAGGAGGGGCCCGGGTGGGTTCCCCGGGGAGCTGTTTTTT. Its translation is CASRRGPGGFPGELFF.

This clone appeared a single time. CDR3 amino acids: CASSVVGSGNEQFF. The CDR3 DNA reads as TGTGCCAGCAGCGTAGTTGGTAGCGGCAATGAGCAGTTCTTC. The V call is TRBV9, the J call TRBJ2-1, with D possibly being TRBD2 (6 bases). The CDR3 is 14 amino acids. From germline, CDR1 is SGDLS and CDR2 YYNGEE. Trimming pared 0 bases from V and 6 bases from J, leaving 10 bases between.

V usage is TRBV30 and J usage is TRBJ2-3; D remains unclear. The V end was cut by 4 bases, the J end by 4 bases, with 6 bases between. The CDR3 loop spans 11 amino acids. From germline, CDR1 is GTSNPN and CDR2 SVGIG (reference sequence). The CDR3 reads CAWTGPDTQYF. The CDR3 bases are TGTGCCTGGACAGGCCCAGATACGCAGTATTTT.

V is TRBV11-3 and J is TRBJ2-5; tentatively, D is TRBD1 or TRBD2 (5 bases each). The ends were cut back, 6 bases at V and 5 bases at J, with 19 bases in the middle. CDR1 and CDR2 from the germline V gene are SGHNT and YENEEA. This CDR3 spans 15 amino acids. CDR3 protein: CASRWPGPHRETQYF. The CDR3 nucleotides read TGTGCCAGCAGATGGCCGGGACCTCACCGCGAGACCCAGTACTTC.